These 8 T cell receptor beta chains were sequenced from one sample in a study of siplizumab effects on memory and regulatory T cells. Repertoires were generated with immunoSEQ multiplex PCR, while TCRdb's copy carries only in-frame clones and drops some. The sample lists more than 45,000 clones, more than 85% occurring once. The sequenced material came from CD8+ T cells sorted from blood. Receptors originate from a human donor in good health.

The genes are TRBV28 and TRBJ1-4; the D gene is possibly TRBD1 (5 bases). Germline V gene lookup returns CDR1 MDHEN and CDR2 SYDVKM. The CDR3 length is 14 residues. V gave up 7 bases and J gave up 4 bases, with 13 bases separating them. The CDR3: CASTQRGVNEKLFF. CDR3 sequence (DNA): TGTGCCAGCACTCAGAGAGGGGTTAATGAAAAACTGTTTTTT.

This chain joins TRBV7-6 and TRBJ1-1; 12 bases are a match to TRBD1. V lost 5 bases and J lost 4; bases outside the gene matches: 8. The germline CDR1 and CDR2 sequences are SGHVS and FNYEAQ. The CDR3 length is 16 residues. The CDR3 sequence: CASSHGTGGTSTEAFF. CDR3 nucleotide sequence: TGTGCCAGCAGCCACGGGACAGGGGGCACGAGCACTGAAGCTTTCTTT.

The chain carries TRBV14 and TRBJ1-3; D is ambiguous. The ends were cut back, 1 base at V and 8 bases at J, with 12 bases in the middle. CDR1 SGHDN and CDR2 FVKESK come from the germline V gene. There are 14 residues in the CDR3. The CDR3 DNA is TGTGCCAGCAGCCAAGTTCCCTTTTGGGACACCATATATTTT. This sequence encodes CASSQVPFWDTIYF.

The V and J genes are TRBV27 and TRBJ2-1; no firm D call. CDR3 length: 11 residues. V shed 5 bases and J shed 5 bases, with 4 bases lying between them. Per the germline V gene, CDR1 is MNHEY and CDR2 is SMNVEV (reference sequence). The DNA for the CDR3 is TGTGCCAGCAGTATCCACAATGAGCAGTTCTTC. Amino acids: CASSIHNEQFF.

DNA for the CDR3: TGTGCCAGCAGCCCTGACAGGGAGGGTCCCTACGAGCAGTACTTC. Residues: CASSPDREGPYEQYF. V usage is TRBV7-2 and J usage is TRBJ2-7; D is tentatively TRBD1 or TRBD2 (7 bases each). The CDR3 has 15 amino acids. Trimming removed 5 bases at V and 2 bases at J, with 16 bases between. The germline V gene has CDR1 SGHTA and CDR2 FQGNSA.

This clone has only one observation. The J gene is TRBJ2-3, the V gene TRBV27, with 10 bases fitting TRBD2. The CDR3 totals 17 residues. With V trimmed by 3 bases and J by 6 bases, 12 bases remained unmatched. The germline gives CDR1 MNHEY, CDR2 SMNVEV (reference sequence). CDR3: CASSFGGLAGVSDTQYF. The CDR3 DNA reads TGTGCCAGCAGTTTTGGGGGGCTAGCGGGAGTAAGCGATACGCAGTATTTT.

The CDR3 nucleotides are TGCGCCAGCAGCCAATTTGTCGGGACTGAAGCTTTCTTT. Translating it yields CASSQFVGTEAFF. V usage is TRBV4-3 and J usage is TRBJ1-1; D unclear. This CDR3 is built from 13 residues. Germline V gives CDR1 LGHNA, CDR2 YSLEER. Trimming left V 2 bases short and J 5 bases short, with 9 bases between.

V is TRBV6-1 and J is TRBJ2-5; D gene uncertain. The germline V gene has CDR1 MNHNS and CDR2 SASEGT. The CDR3 runs 12 residues. The V end lost 1 base, the J end lost 5 bases, and 5 bases lay between the germline ends. CDR3 nucleotides: TGTGCCAGCAGTGAAGGAGTGGAGACCCAGTACTTC. Its translation: CASSEGVETQYF.